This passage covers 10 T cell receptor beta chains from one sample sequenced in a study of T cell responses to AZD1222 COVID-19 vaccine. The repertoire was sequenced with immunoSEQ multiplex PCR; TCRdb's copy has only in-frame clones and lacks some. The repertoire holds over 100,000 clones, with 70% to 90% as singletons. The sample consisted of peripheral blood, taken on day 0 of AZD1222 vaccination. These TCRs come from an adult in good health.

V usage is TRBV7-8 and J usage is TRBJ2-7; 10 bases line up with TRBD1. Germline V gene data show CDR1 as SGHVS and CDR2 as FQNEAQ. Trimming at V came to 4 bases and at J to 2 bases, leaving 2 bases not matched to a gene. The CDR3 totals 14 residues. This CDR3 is CASSSGQGAYEQYF. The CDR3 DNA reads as TGTGCCAGCAGCTCCGGACAGGGGGCCTACGAGCAGTACTTC. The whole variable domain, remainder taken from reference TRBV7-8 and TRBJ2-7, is GAGVSQSPRYKVAKRGQDVALRCDPISGHVSLFWYQQALGQGPEFLTYFQNEAQLDKSGLPSDRFFAERPEGSVSTLKIQRTQQEDSAVYLCASSSGQGAYEQYFGPGTRLTVT.

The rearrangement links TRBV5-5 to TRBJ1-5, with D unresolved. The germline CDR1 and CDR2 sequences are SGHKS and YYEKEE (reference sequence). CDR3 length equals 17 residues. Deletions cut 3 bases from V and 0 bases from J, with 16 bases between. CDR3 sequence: CASSSFLDTYSNQPQHF. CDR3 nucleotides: TGTGCCAGCAGCTCCTTCCTCGACACTTATAGCAATCAGCCCCAGCATTTT.

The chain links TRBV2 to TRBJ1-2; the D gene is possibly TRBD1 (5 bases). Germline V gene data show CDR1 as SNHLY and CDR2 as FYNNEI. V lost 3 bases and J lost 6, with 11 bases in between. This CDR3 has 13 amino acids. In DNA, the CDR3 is TGTGCCAGCAGTGACAGGGTGCAGAATGGCTACACCTTC. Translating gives CASSDRVQNGYTF.

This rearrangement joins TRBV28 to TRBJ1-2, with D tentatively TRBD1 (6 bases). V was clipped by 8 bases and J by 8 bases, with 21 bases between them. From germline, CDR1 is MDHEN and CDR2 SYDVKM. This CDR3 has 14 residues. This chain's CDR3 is CASGGQYLLGGYTF. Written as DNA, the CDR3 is TGTGCCAGCGGCGGACAGTACCTTTTGGGAGGCTACACCTTC.

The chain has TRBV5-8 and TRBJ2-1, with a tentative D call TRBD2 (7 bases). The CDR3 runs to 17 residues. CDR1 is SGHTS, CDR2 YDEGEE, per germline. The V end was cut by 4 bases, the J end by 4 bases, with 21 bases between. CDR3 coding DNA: TGTGCCAGCAGCACCCGGATACAGGGACTATCATACAATGAGCAGTTCTTC. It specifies CASSTRIQGLSYNEQFF.

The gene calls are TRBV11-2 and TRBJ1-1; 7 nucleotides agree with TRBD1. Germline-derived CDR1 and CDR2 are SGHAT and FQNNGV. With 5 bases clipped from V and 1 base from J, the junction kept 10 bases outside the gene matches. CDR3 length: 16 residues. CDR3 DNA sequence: TGTGCCAGCAGCCCGCGACAGGGTCGGTGGAACACTGAAGCTTTCTTT. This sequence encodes CASSPRQGRWNTEAFF.

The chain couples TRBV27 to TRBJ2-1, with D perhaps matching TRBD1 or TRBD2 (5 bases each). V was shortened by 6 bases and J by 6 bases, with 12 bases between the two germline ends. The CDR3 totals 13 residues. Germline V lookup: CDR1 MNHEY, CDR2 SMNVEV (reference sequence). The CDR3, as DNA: TGTGCCAGCAGGGGGACGACTGCCAATGAGCAGTTCTTC. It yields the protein CASRGTTANEQFF.

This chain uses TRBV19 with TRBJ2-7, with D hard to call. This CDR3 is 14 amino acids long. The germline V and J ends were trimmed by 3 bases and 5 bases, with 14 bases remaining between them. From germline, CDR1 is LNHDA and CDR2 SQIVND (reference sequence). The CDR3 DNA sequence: TGTGCCAGTAGTATTGGAACCGTAGGGAACGAGCAGTACTTC. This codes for CASSIGTVGNEQYF.

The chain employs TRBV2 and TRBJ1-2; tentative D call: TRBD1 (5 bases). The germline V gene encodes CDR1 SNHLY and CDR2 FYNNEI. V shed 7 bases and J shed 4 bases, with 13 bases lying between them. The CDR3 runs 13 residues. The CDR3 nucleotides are TGTGCCAGCACCCTGGGGCGGGGCTATGGCTACACCTTC. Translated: CASTLGRGYGYTF.

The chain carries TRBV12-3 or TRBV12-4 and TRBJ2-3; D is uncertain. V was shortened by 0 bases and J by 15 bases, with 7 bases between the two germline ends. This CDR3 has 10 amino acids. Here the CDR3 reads CASSLAPLYF. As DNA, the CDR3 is TGTGCCAGCAGTTTAGCTCCCTTATATTTT.